The 18 T cell receptor beta chains below come from one sample, sequenced in a study of CXCR3-negative and CXCR3-positive naive CD8 T cells. UMI-labeled TRB cDNA libraries were prepared by 5' RACE. After re-calling the 5' RACE reads, TCRdb lists one entry per CDR3 protein, DNA absent. This sample contains tens of thousands of distinct CDR3 sequences. The sample consisted of memory CD8+ T cells from blood. All receptors derive from a human donor in good health. Some clones in this sample may be carry-over from other donors' samples.

The V gene is TRBV12-3 or TRBV12-4, the J gene TRBJ2-3; the D call from TCRdb, TRBD1, cannot be confirmed without DNA. This CDR3 is 18 amino acids long. The CDR3 here is CASSLRGLAHTGTDTQYF.

The chain carries TRBV6-5 and TRBJ1-1; there is no DNA to check the TCRdb D call of TRBD1. Germline-derived CDR1 and CDR2 are MNHEY and SVGAGI. The CDR3 contains 16 residues. The CDR3: CASSRLGGASNTEAFF.

The chain combines TRBV6-2 or TRBV6-3 with TRBJ1-1. Germline CDR1 MNHEY, CDR2 SVGEGT. The CDR3 loop spans 14 amino acids. The CDR3 loop reads CASSYSFLGTEAFF.

This sequence joins TRBV11-3 and TRBJ1-1; TCRdb designates TRBD1, a call that cannot be tested without DNA. The CDR3 contains 16 residues. Per the germline V gene, CDR1 is SGHNT and CDR2 is YENEEA. The CDR3 spells CASSFPGILLNTEAFF.

This rearrangement joins TRBV21-1 to TRBJ2-2; TCRdb's D gene call, TRBD1, goes unchecked for lack of DNA. TRBV21-1 is annotated as a pseudogene. The CDR3 consists of 16 residues. The CDR3 loop is CASTRRQGKKTGELFF.

The rearrangement joins TRBV5-6 to TRBJ2-1. Germline V CDR1 and CDR2: SGHDT, YYEEEE. The CDR3 contains 13 residues. CDR3: CASSLVGNNEQFF.

V and J are TRBV2 and TRBJ2-1; TCRdb gives TRBD1 as the D gene, but with no DNA this cannot be confirmed. CDR1 SNHLY and CDR2 FYNNEI come from the germline V gene. The length of the CDR3 is 13 residues. Here the CDR3 reads CASSDRDSNEQFF. Full variable domain (outside the CDR3, taken from reference TRBV2 and TRBJ2-1): EPEVTQTPSHQVTQMGQEVILRCVPISNHLYFYWYRQILGQKVEFLVSFYNNEISEKSEIFDDQFSVERPDGSNFTLKIRSTKLEDSAMYFCASSDRDSNEQFFGPGTRLTVL.

The chain joins TRBV4-2 to TRBJ2-6. Germline V lookup: CDR1 LGHNA, CDR2 YNFKEQ. The CDR3 has 15 residues. CDR3 amino acids: CASSLPASGANVLTF.

The chain combines TRBV6-2 or TRBV6-3 with TRBJ2-7; as DNA is missing, the TRBD2 call by TCRdb cannot be tested. CDR3 length: 15 amino acids. Per the germline V gene, CDR1 is MNHEY and CDR2 is SVGEGT. The chain's CDR3 is CASSYGPTETYEQYF.

V is TRBV20-1 and J is TRBJ2-7; checking the TCRdb D call of TRBD1 is not possible without DNA. Germline V gene lookup returns CDR1 DFQATT and CDR2 SNEGSKA (reference sequence). The CDR3 loop spans 14 amino acids. The CDR3 here is CSAPWGTGFYEQYF.

The rearrangement uses TRBV4-3 and TRBJ2-7. CDR1 and CDR2 from the germline V gene are LGHNA and YSLEER. CDR3 length: 14 residues. The CDR3 loop is CASSQGELSYEQYF.

The chain links TRBV14 to TRBJ2-1; TCRdb returns TRBD1, unconfirmable since there is no DNA. The CDR3 is 14 amino acids. The germline V gene encodes CDR1 SGHDN and CDR2 FVKESK. CDR3 protein: CASTRQGENNEQFF.

The J gene is TRBJ1-2, the V gene TRBV5-1. The CDR3 has 16 residues. The V gene's germline CDR1 is SGHRS and CDR2 YFSETQ. The CDR3 protein is CASSLEPSVGNYGYTF.

This sequence joins TRBV29-1 and TRBJ1-1. The CDR3 has 12 residues. Germline loops: CDR1 SQVTM, CDR2 ANQGSEA. The CDR3 is CSATDGNTEAFF.

This sequence joins TRBV4-3 and TRBJ1-5; TCRdb calls TRBD1, which cannot be checked without DNA. The germline CDR1 and CDR2 sequences are LGHNA and YSLEER. The CDR3 is 14 residues long. The CDR3 protein is CASSLDRGVQPQHF.

The rearrangement links TRBV20-1 to TRBJ2-5; TCRdb selects TRBD1, and the lack of DNA leaves this call unchecked. The CDR3 has 14 residues. The V gene's germline CDR1 is DFQATT and CDR2 SNEGSKA (reference sequence). The chain's CDR3 is CSAREKWGQETQYF.

The chain recombines TRBV7-2 with TRBJ2-7; lacking DNA, the TRBD2 call made by TCRdb goes unchecked. CDR3 length: 14 amino acids. Germline assignment: CDR1 SGHTA and CDR2 FQGNSA. The CDR3 protein is CASSPLGAGYEQYF.

V and J are TRBV29-1 and TRBJ2-2. Germline CDR1 reads SQVTM; CDR2 reads ANQGSEA. The length of the CDR3 is 12 residues. CDR3 loop: CSVEEDAGELFF.